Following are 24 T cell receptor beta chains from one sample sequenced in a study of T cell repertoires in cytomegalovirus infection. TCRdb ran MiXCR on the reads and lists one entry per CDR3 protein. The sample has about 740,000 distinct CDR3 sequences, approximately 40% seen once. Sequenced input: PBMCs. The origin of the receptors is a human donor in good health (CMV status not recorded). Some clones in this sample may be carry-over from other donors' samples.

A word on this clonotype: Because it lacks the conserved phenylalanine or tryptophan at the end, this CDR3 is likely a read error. CDR3 DNA: TGTGCCAGCAGTTCCACCTTGGGGCCGATAAACACTGAAGCTTTCTCT. Translation: CASSSTLGPINTEAFS. The chain has TRBV12-3 or TRBV12-4 and TRBJ1-1; a possible D gene is TRBD1 (5 bases). The CDR3 extends over 16 amino acids. V was trimmed by 4 bases and J by 2 bases, leaving 17 bases between them.

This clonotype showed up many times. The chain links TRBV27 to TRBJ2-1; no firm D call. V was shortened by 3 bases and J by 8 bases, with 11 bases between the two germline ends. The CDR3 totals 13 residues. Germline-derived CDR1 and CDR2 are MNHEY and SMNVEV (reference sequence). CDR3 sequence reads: CASSFVNEHEQFF. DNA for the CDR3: TGTGCCAGCAGTTTTGTTAACGAACATGAGCAGTTCTTC.

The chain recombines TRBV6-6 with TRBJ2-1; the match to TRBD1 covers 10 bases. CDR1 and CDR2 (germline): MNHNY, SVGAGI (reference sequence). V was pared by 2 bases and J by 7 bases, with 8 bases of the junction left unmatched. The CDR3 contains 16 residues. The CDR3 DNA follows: TGTGCCAGCAGTTACCTAGGGGACAGGGGTAGGAATGAGCAGTTCTTC. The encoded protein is CASSYLGDRGRNEQFF.

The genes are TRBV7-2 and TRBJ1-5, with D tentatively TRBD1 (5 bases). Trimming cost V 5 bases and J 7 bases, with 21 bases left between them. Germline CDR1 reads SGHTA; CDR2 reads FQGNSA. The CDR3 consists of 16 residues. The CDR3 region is CASSARDGGVRQPQHF. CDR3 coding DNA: TGTGCCAGCAGCGCTAGGGATGGGGGAGTAAGGCAGCCCCAGCATTTT.

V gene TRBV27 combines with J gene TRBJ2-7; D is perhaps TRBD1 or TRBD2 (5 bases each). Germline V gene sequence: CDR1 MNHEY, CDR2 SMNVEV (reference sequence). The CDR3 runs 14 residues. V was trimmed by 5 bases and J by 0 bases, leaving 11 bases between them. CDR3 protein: CASSLRETSYEQYF. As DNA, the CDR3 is TGTGCCAGCAGTCTCAGGGAGACCTCCTACGAGCAGTACTTC.

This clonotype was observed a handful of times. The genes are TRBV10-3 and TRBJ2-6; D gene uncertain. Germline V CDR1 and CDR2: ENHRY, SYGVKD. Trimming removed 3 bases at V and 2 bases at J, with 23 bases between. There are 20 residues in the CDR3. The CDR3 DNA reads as TGTGCCATCAGTGATTATGGCGCGGCCCAGGATCTAACTGGGGCCAACGTCCTGACTTTC. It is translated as CAISDYGAAQDLTGANVLTF.

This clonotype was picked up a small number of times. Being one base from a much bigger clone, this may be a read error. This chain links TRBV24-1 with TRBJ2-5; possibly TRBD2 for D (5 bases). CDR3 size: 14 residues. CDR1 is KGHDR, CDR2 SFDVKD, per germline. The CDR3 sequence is CATSEPDPWETKYF. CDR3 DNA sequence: TGTGCCACCAGTGAACCGGACCCATGGGAGACCAAGTACTTC.

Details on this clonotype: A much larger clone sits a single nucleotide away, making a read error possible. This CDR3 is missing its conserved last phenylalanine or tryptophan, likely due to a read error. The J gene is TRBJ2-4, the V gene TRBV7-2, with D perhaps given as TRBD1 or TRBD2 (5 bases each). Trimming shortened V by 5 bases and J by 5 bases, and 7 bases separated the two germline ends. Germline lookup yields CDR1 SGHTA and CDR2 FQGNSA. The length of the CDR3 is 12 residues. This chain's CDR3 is CASSRDQNIQYL. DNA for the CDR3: TGTGCCAGCAGCAGGGACCAAAACATTCAGTACTTA.

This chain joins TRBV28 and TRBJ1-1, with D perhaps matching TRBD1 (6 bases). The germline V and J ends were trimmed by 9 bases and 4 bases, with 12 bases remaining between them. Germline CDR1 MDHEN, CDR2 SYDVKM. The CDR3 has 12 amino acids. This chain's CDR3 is CASNDRSTEAFF. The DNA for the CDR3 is TGTGCCAGTAATGACAGGAGCACTGAAGCTTTCTTT.

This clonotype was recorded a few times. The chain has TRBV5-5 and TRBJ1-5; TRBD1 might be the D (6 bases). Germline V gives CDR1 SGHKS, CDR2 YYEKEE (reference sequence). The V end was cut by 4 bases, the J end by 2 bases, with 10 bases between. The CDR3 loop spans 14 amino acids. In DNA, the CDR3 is TGTGCCAGCAGCCTGTACAGGGGCAATCAGCCCCAGCATTTT. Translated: CASSLYRGNQPQHF.

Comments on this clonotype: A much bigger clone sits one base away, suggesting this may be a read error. CDR3 nucleotides: TGTGCCAGCAGTGAATTAGGGGGCAATCAGCCCCAGCATTTT. Amino acids: CASSELGGNQPQHF. The rearrangement links TRBV6-5 to TRBJ1-5; maybe TRBD1 (5 bases). Germline-derived CDR1 and CDR2 are MNHEY and SVGAGI. Trimming removed 5 bases from V and 2 bases from J, with 10 bases in between. The CDR3 is made up of 14 amino acids.

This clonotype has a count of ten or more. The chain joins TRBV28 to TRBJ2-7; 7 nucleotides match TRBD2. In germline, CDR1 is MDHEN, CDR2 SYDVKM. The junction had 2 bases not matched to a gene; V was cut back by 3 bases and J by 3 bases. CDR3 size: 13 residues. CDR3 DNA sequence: TGTGCCAGCAGTTTTGGGGGGGTCTACGAGCAGTACTTC. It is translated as CASSFGGVYEQYF. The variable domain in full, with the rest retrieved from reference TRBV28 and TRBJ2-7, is DVKVTQSSRYLVKRTGEKVFLECVQDMDHENMFWYRQDPGLGLRLIYFSYDVKMKEKGDIPEGYSVSREKKERFSLILESASTNQTSMYLCASSFGGVYEQYFGPGTRLTVT.

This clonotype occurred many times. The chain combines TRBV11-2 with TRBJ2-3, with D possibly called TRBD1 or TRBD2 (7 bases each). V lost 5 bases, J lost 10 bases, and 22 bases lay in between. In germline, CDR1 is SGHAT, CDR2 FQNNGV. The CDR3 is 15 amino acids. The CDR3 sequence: CASSAGGAFVRSQYF. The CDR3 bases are TGTGCCAGCAGCGCAGGGGGGGCCTTTGTGAGGTCGCAGTATTTT.

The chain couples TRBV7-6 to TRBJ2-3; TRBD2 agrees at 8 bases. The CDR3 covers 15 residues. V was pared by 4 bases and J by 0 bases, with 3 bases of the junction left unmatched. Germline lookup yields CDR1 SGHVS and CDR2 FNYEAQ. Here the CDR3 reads CASSYGGGSTDTQYF. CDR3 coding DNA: TGTGCCAGCAGCTACGGGGGGGGAAGCACAGATACGCAGTATTTT.

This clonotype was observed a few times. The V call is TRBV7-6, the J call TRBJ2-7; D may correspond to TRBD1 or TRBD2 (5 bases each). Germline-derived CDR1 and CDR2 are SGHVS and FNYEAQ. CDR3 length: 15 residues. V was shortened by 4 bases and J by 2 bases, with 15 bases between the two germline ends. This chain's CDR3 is CASSSGRDHTYEQYF. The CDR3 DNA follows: TGTGCCAGCAGCTCAGGTCGGGACCACACCTACGAGCAGTACTTC.

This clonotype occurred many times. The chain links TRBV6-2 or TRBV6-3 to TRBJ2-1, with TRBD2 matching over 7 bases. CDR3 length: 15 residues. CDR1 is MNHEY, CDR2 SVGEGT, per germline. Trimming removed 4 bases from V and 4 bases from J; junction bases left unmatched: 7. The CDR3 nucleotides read TGTGCCAGCAGTTTACGACTAGCCTATTACAATGAGCAGTTCTTC. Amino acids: CASSLRLAYYNEQFF.

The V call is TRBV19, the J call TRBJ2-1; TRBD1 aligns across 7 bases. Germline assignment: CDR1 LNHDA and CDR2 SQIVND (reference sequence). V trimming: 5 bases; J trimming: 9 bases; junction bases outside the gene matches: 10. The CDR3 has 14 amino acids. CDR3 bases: TGTGCCAGTAGTTCGGGACAGTACCTTGGTGAGCAGTTCTTC. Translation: CASSSGQYLGEQFF. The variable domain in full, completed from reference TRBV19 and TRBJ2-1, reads DGGITQSPKYLFRKEGQNVTLSCEQNLNHDAMYWYRQDPGQGLRLIYYSQIVNDFQKGDIAEGYSVSREKKESFPLTVTSAQKNPTAFYLCASSSGQYLGEQFFGPGTRLTVL.

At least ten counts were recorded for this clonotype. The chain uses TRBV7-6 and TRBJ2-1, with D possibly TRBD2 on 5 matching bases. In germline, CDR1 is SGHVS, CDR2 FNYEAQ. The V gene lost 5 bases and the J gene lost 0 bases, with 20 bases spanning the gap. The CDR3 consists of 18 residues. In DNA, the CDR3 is TGTGCCAGCAGCAGCAGACATGCAAGCGGTAGCTCCTACAATGAGCAGTTCTTC. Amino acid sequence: CASSSRHASGSSYNEQFF.

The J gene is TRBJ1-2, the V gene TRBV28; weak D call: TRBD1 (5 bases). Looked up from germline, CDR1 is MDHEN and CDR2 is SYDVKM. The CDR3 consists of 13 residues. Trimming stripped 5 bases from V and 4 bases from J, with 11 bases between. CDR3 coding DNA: TGTGCCAGCAGTGCCCGGGGCGCCTATGGCTACACCTTC. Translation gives CASSARGAYGYTF.

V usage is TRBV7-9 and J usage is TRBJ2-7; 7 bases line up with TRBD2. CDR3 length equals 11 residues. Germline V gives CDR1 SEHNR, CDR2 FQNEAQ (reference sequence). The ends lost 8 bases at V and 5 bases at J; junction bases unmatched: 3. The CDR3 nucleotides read TGTGCCAGCTGGGGGGGGAACGAGCAGTACTTC. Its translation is CASWGGNEQYF.

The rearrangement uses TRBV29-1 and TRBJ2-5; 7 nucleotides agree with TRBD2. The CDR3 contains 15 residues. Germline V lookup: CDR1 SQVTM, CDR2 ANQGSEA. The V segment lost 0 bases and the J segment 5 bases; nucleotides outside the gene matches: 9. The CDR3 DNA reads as TGCAGCGTTGAAGATGTTTCATTGCGGGGGGAGACCCAGTACTTC. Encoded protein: CSVEDVSLRGETQYF. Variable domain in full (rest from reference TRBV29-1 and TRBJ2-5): SAVISQKPSRDICQRGTSLTIQCQVDSQVTMMFWYRQQPGQSLTLIATANQGSEATYESGFVIDKFPISRPNLTFSTLTVSNMSPEDSSIYLCSVEDVSLRGETQYFGPGTRLLVL.

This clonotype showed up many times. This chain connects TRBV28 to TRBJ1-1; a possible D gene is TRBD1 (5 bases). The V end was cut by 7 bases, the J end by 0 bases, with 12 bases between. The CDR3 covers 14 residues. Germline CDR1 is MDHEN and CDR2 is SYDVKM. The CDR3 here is CASTSGRLNTEAFF. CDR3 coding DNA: TGTGCCAGCACTTCGGGACGGTTGAACACTGAAGCTTTCTTT.

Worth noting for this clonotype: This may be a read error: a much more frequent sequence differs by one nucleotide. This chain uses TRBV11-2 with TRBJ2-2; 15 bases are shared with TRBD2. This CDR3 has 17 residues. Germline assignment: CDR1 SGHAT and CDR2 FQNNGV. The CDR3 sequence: CASSSRGTSGGTGGLFF. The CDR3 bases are TGTGCCAGCAGCTCCCGAGGGACTAGCGGGGGGACCGGGGGGCTGTTTTTT. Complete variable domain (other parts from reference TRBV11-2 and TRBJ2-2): EAGVAQSPRYKIIEKRQSVAFWCNPISGHATLYWYQQILGQGPKLLIQFQNNGVVDDSQLPKDRFSAERLKGVDSTLKIQPAKLEDSAVYLCASSSRGTSGGTGGLFFGEGSRLTVL.

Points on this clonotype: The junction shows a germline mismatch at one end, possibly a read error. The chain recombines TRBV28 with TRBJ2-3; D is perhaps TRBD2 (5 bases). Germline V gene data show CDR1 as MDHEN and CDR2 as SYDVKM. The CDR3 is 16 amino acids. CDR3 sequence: CASSLISGGGTDSQYF. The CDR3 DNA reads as TGTGCCAGCAGTTTAATCAGCGGAGGCGGCACAGATTCGCAGTATTTT.